These 27 T cell receptor beta chains were all obtained from the same sample, sequenced in a study of blood T cell repertoires in COVID-19. Profiling relied on immunoSEQ multiplex PCR, and the TCRdb table lists in-frame clones only, not all of them. The sample records a few hundred thousand clones, around 90% being singletons. The sample consisted of peripheral blood. These receptors originate from a man younger than 35 with COVID-19, enrolled during active disease.

This clone was counted once. This rearrangement joins TRBV19 to TRBJ1-2; 7 nucleotides align to TRBD1. After removal of 7 bases from V and 8 bases from J, the junction contained 13 bases not matched to a gene. There are 14 residues in the CDR3. Germline-derived CDR1 and CDR2 are LNHDA and SQIVND (reference sequence). The CDR3 sequence is CASTPGQTPAGYTF. The CDR3, as DNA: TGTGCCAGTACCCCGGGACAGACTCCCGCGGGCTACACCTTC. Full variable domain (rest looked up from reference TRBV19 and TRBJ1-2): DGGITQSPKYLFRKEGQNVTLSCEQNLNHDAMYWYRQDPGQGLRLIYYSQIVNDFQKGDIAEGYSVSREKKESFPLTVTSAQKNPTAFYLCASTPGQTPAGYTFGSGTRLTVV.

This clone was observed a handful of times. The J gene is TRBJ2-3, the V gene TRBV2, with 10 bases that match TRBD1. Germline loops: CDR1 SNHLY, CDR2 FYNNEI. The CDR3 consists of 15 residues. J lost 5 bases, V lost 7 bases, and 9 bases had no gene match. CDR3 DNA: TGTGCCAGCAACGCCCGACAGGGGGCAGGAGATACGCAGTATTTT. Its protein is CASNARQGAGDTQYF.

The chain uses TRBV25-1 and TRBJ1-2; D is perhaps TRBD1 (6 bases). CDR3 length equals 13 residues. Germline assignment: CDR1 MGHDK and CDR2 SYGVNS. V lost 5 bases and J lost 5, with 12 bases in between. The chain's CDR3 is CASSFGQKYGYTF. For the CDR3, the DNA is TGTGCCAGCAGTTTCGGACAGAAATATGGCTACACCTTC.

On this clone: The identical CDR3 is also encoded by other nucleotide sequences in the sample. The rearrangement uses TRBV7-8 and TRBJ1-1; D gene unclear. The CDR3 is 13 amino acids. The V and J ends lost 3 bases and 0 bases respectively, with 5 bases between them. In germline, CDR1 is SGHVS, CDR2 FQNEAQ. CDR3 coding DNA: TGTGCCAGCAGCTTGTTAGTGAACACTGAAGCTTTCTTT. Translation: CASSLLVNTEAFF.

V usage is TRBV5-1 and J usage is TRBJ2-1, with 11 bases fitting TRBD2. The CDR3 is made up of 15 amino acids. Germline trimming cut 4 bases from V and 5 bases from J; bases unmatched to any gene: 5. CDR1 is SGHRS, CDR2 YFSETQ, per germline. CDR3 sequence reads: CASSALAGGDNEQFF. CDR3 sequence (DNA): TGCGCCAGCAGCGCCCTAGCGGGGGGTGACAATGAGCAGTTCTTC.

The chain has TRBV24-1 and TRBJ2-3, with unresolved D. Trimming left V 1 base short and J 6 bases short, with 7 bases between. Germline CDR1 is KGHDR and CDR2 is SFDVKD. There are 13 residues in the CDR3. CDR3: CATSDLSADTQYF. The CDR3 coding sequence is TGTGCCACCAGTGATTTAAGCGCGGATACGCAGTATTTT.

The rearrangement joins TRBV18 to TRBJ1-2; 9 bases are a match to TRBD1. In germline, CDR1 is KGHSH, CDR2 LQKENI. This CDR3 has 15 amino acids. V was pared by 1 base and J by 4 bases, with 4 bases of the junction left unmatched. CDR3 in amino acids: CASSPRDREGYGYTF. CDR3 nucleotides: TGTGCCAGCTCACCACGGGACAGGGAAGGCTATGGCTACACCTTC.

This clone has more than one count but fewer than ten. J is TRBJ1-5 and V is TRBV14; a possible D gene is TRBD1 (5 bases). The CDR3 extends over 17 amino acids. Germline loops: CDR1 SGHDN, CDR2 FVKESK. V was shortened by 1 base and J by 5 bases, with 18 bases between the two germline ends. The CDR3, as DNA: TGTGCCAGCAGCCAAGGATGGCCTGGGGGGAACCATCAGCCCCAGCATTTT. Translation gives CASSQGWPGGNHQPQHF.

V and J are TRBV3-1 (or the pseudogene TRBV3-2) and TRBJ2-5; 12 nucleotides line up with TRBD1. Per the germline V gene, CDR1 is LGHDT and CDR2 is YNNKEL (reference sequence). V trimming: 3 bases; J trimming: 5 bases; junction bases outside the gene matches: 4. This CDR3 is 15 amino acids long. The CDR3 nucleotides are TGTGCCAGCAGCCAGGGGACAGGGGGCAGTGAGACCCAGTACTTC. It is translated as CASSQGTGGSETQYF.

Remarks on this clone: One junction end disagrees with the germline gene, perhaps due to a read error. This sequence joins TRBV19 and TRBJ2-5, with 9 nucleotides matching TRBD1. Germline CDR1 is LNHDA and CDR2 is SQIVND (reference sequence). The CDR3 spans 9 residues. This chain's CDR3 is CASQGQGDF. The CDR3 DNA sequence: TGTGCCAGTCAGGGACAGGGAGACTTC.

J is TRBJ2-7 and V is TRBV5-1, with 10 bases matching TRBD2. The CDR3 runs to 16 residues. V was clipped by 0 bases and J by 4 bases; unmatched bases: 7. Germline V gives CDR1 SGHRS, CDR2 YFSETQ. The CDR3 DNA reads TGCGCCAGCAGCTTGGATTCTAGCGGGGGAGTTTACGAGCAGTACTTC. It is translated as CASSLDSSGGVYEQYF.

This chain connects TRBV11-2 to TRBJ1-1; D may be TRBD1 (5 bases). The CDR3 has 13 amino acids. The germline V gene has CDR1 SGHAT and CDR2 FQNNGV. Deletions cut 5 bases from V and 0 bases from J, with 7 bases between. CDR3 in amino acids: CASSKGVNTEAFF. CDR3 in DNA: TGTGCCAGCAGCAAAGGGGTGAACACTGAAGCTTTCTTT.

The chain uses TRBV7-9 and TRBJ1-5, with unresolved D. V lost 1 base, J lost 4 bases, and 8 bases lay in between. This CDR3 is 14 amino acids long. Looked up from germline, CDR1 is SEHNR and CDR2 is FQNEAQ (reference sequence). CDR3 sequence reads: CASSLESRNQPQHF. CDR3 bases: TGTGCCAGCAGCTTAGAGAGTCGAAATCAGCCCCAGCATTTT.

This clone was detected only once. This chain connects TRBV2 to TRBJ2-1; perhaps TRBD2 as D (6 bases). Looked up from germline, CDR1 is SNHLY and CDR2 is FYNNEI. V was clipped by 6 bases and J by 10 bases, with 19 bases between them. This CDR3 is 14 amino acids long. CDR3 in DNA: TGTGCCAGCAGAACTACCGGGACTGGAGGCGAGCAGTTCTTC. This codes for CASRTTGTGGEQFF. The entire variable domain, with the rest obtained from reference TRBV2 and TRBJ2-1, is as follows: EPEVTQTPSHQVTQMGQEVILRCVPISNHLYFYWYRQILGQKVEFLVSFYNNEISEKSEIFDDQFSVERPDGSNFTLKIRSTKLEDSAMYFCASRTTGTGGEQFFGPGTRLTVL.

The chain employs TRBV7-9 and TRBJ2-7; 7 bases match TRBD1. Trimming at V came to 1 base and at J to 4 bases, leaving 7 bases not matched to a gene. The CDR3 has 15 residues. Looked up from germline, CDR1 is SEHNR and CDR2 is FQNEAQ (reference sequence). The DNA of the CDR3 is TGTGCCAGCAGCTTAGGACAGGGTTTCGCATACGAGCAGTACTTC. Protein: CASSLGQGFAYEQYF.

The V call is TRBV29-1, the J call TRBJ2-3; D may be TRBD1 (6 bases). V lost 3 bases, J lost 3 bases, and 10 bases lay in between. Germline CDR1 and CDR2: SQVTM and ANQGSEA. The CDR3 length is 13 residues. CDR3 coding DNA: TGCAGCGTTGATTATAGGGGGACAGATACGCAGTATTTT. This encodes CSVDYRGTDTQYF.

The chain links TRBV6-5 to TRBJ2-7, with a tentative D call TRBD1 (6 bases). The CDR3 is 13 amino acids. V was cut by 6 bases and J by 5 bases, with 14 bases left in between. Germline-derived CDR1 and CDR2 are MNHEY and SVGAGI. CDR3 bases: TGTGCCAGCAGGGTGGATGGGGGCAACGAGCAGTACTTC. This sequence encodes CASRVDGGNEQYF.

The chain recombines TRBV5-1 with TRBJ2-1; 13 nucleotides match TRBD2. Germline CDR1 reads SGHRS; CDR2 reads YFSETQ. Trimming cost V 2 bases and J 2 bases; bases outside gene matches: 10. This CDR3 is 19 amino acids long. CDR3 amino acids: CASSFASGTSGTTYNEQFF. The CDR3 coding sequence is TGCGCCAGCAGCTTCGCGAGTGGGACTAGCGGGACCACCTACAATGAGCAGTTCTTC.

The chain carries TRBV5-6 and TRBJ2-1; no clear D. The CDR3 consists of 12 residues. V was shortened by 1 base and J by 8 bases, with 7 bases between the two germline ends. CDR1 SGHDT and CDR2 YYEEEE come from the germline V gene. CDR3 protein: CASSLLPHEQFF. DNA for the CDR3: TGTGCCAGCAGCTTGCTCCCCCATGAGCAGTTCTTC.

The chain uses TRBV29-1 and TRBJ2-3; 9 nucleotides match TRBD2. CDR1 and CDR2 from the germline V gene are SQVTM and ANQGSEA. The CDR3 extends over 14 amino acids. Trimming took 3 bases from V and 5 from J; bases not matched to a gene: 6. In DNA, the CDR3 is TGCAGCGTTGACCCGGGACTAGCTGTAGATACGCAGTATTTT. Its protein product is CSVDPGLAVDTQYF.

The chain couples TRBV9 to TRBJ1-1, with D maybe TRBD1 (5 bases). Germline assignment: CDR1 SGDLS and CDR2 YYNGEE. Trimming removed 3 bases from V and 5 bases from J, with 17 bases in between. The CDR3 sequence is 15 residues long. CDR3 amino acids: CASSEYQGGGTEAFF. The CDR3 DNA reads as TGTGCCAGCAGCGAATACCAGGGTGGTGGGACTGAAGCTTTCTTT.

J is TRBJ2-1 and V is TRBV28, with TRBD2 matching over 8 bases. The CDR3 has 15 amino acids. Trimming took 3 bases from V and 7 from J; bases not matched to a gene: 8. Germline V gene sequence: CDR1 MDHEN, CDR2 SYDVKM. The CDR3 DNA reads as TGTGCCAGCAGTTTGGGTAGCGGGATAGGGAATGAGCAGTTCTTC. Translating it yields CASSLGSGIGNEQFF.

This chain joins TRBV19 and TRBJ2-7; 7 bases are a match to TRBD1. The germline V gene has CDR1 LNHDA and CDR2 SQIVND (reference sequence). The CDR3 contains 15 residues. The trim removed 4 bases at V and 2 bases at J, leaving 8 bases unmatched. The CDR3 bases are TGTGCCAGTAGTACCCACACAGGGGCCGCCTACGAGCAGTACTTC. Translating gives CASSTHTGAAYEQYF.

The rearrangement links TRBV5-6 to TRBJ1-6; TRBD1 agrees at 7 bases. The CDR3 spans 15 residues. In germline, CDR1 is SGHDT, CDR2 YYEEEE. The J segment lost 5 bases and the V segment lost 4 bases, leaving 6 bases of the junction unmatched. The CDR3 loop is CASSPRQGHNSPLHF. DNA of the CDR3: TGTGCCAGCAGCCCGAGACAGGGCCATAATTCACCCCTCCACTTT.

V gene TRBV7-3 combines with J gene TRBJ2-3; no firm D call. This CDR3 region has 15 residues. Germline V lookup: CDR1 SGHTA, CDR2 FQGTGA. Trimming removed 1 base at V and 3 bases at J, with 11 bases between. CDR3 sequence reads: CASSLRGIGTDTQYF. In nucleotides, the CDR3 is TGTGCCAGCAGCTTAAGAGGTATTGGAACAGATACGCAGTATTTT. Full variable domain (outside the CDR3, taken from reference TRBV7-3 and TRBJ2-3): GAGVSQTPSNKVTEKGKYVELRCDPISGHTALYWYRQSLGQGPEFLIYFQGTGAADDSGLPNDRFFAVRPEGSVSTLKIQRTERGDSAVYLCASSLRGIGTDTQYFGPGTRLTVL.

This clone was found once. Here the CDR3 DNA reads TGTGCCAGCTCACCACGAGGGACTCAGGGGGGCGGGTCTCAGCCCCAGCATTTT. Protein sequence: CASSPRGTQGGGSQPQHF. The rearrangement uses TRBV18 and TRBJ1-5, with 7 bases lining up with TRBD1. This CDR3 region has 18 residues. The V gene's germline CDR1 is KGHSH and CDR2 LQKENI. V was pared by 1 base and J by 6 bases, with 15 bases of the junction left unmatched.

J is TRBJ2-4 and V is TRBV9; the match to TRBD2 covers 13 bases. In germline, CDR1 is SGDLS, CDR2 YYNGEE. J gave up 0 bases and V 6 bases, and 6 bases lay outside the gene matches. The CDR3 covers 17 residues. The CDR3 bases are TGTGCCAGCATCCAACTAGCGGGAGGGCTAGCCAAAAACATTCAGTACTTC. The encoded protein is CASIQLAGGLAKNIQYF.